Below are 6 T cell receptor beta chains sequenced from a single sample in a study of blood T cell repertoires in COVID-19. Libraries were prepared by immunoSEQ multiplex PCR; TCRdb keeps only in-frame clonotypes and omits some of them. The table has 45,000 to 50,000 clones, 86% seen once. Sample: peripheral blood. The source of these receptors is a human donor in a cohort sampled during active COVID-19.

This clone occurred once. The chain uses TRBV9 and TRBJ2-1; 11 nucleotides line up with TRBD1. CDR1 and CDR2 (germline): SGDLS, YYNGEE. This CDR3 is built from 14 residues. Trimming took 6 bases from V and 9 from J; bases not matched to a gene: 8. The CDR3 loop reads CASTSGQGASEQFF. The CDR3 coding sequence is TGTGCCAGCACTTCAGGACAGGGGGCATCTGAGCAGTTCTTC. The variable domain in full, with the rest retrieved from reference TRBV9 and TRBJ2-1, is DSGVTQTPKHLITATGQRVTLRCSPRSGDLSVYWYQQSLDQGLQFLIQYYNGEERAKGNILERFSAQQFPDLHSELNLSSLELGDSALYFCASTSGQGASEQFFGPGTRLTVL.

The chain carries TRBV9 and TRBJ2-2; TRBD1 matches at 7 bases. CDR3 size: 16 residues. The V and J ends lost 6 bases and 4 bases, in that order; junction bases with no gene match: 12. Germline V CDR1 and CDR2: SGDLS, YYNGEE. The CDR3 reads CASTEYRGRPTGELFF. The DNA of the CDR3 is TGTGCCAGCACTGAATACAGGGGAAGACCCACCGGGGAGCTGTTTTTT.

This chain uses TRBV5-1 with TRBJ2-3; D is perhaps TRBD2 (6 bases). The CDR3 has 14 residues. V was shortened by 1 base and J by 2 bases, with 8 bases between the two germline ends. Germline lookup yields CDR1 SGHRS and CDR2 YFSETQ. CDR3 sequence (DNA): TGCGCCAGCAGCTTGCAGCGGGCCACAGATACGCAGTATTTT. This encodes CASSLQRATDTQYF.

V gene TRBV29-1 combines with J gene TRBJ2-1, with 9 positions matching TRBD2. The CDR3 length is 17 residues. Germline trimming cut 3 bases from V and 0 bases from J; bases unmatched to any gene: 9. CDR1 SQVTM and CDR2 ANQGSEA come from the germline V gene. CDR3 sequence (DNA): TGCAGCGTTGAGGGGGTAGCGGGGGCCCTCTCCTACAATGAGCAGTTCTTC. This translates into CSVEGVAGALSYNEQFF.

The CDR3 nucleotides read TGTGCCAGCAGTCGTCTAGCGGACTCCTACAATGAGCAGTTCTTC. This sequence encodes CASSRLADSYNEQFF. This sequence joins TRBV7-2 and TRBJ2-1; TRBD2 agrees at 7 bases. Germline V gene lookup returns CDR1 SGHTA and CDR2 FQGNSA. Unmatched junction bases numbered 5, after V lost 6 bases and J lost 0 bases. The CDR3 totals 15 residues.

In its sample, this clone was seen once. The V call is TRBV3-1 (or the pseudogene TRBV3-2), the J call TRBJ2-7, with a tentative D call TRBD2 (5 bases). The CDR3 is 13 amino acids. Germline V gene lookup returns CDR1 LGHDT and CDR2 YNNKEL (reference sequence). The V and J ends lost 1 base and 6 bases respectively, with 10 bases between them. The CDR3 is CASSQARVGEQYF. The DNA of the CDR3 is TGTGCCAGCAGCCAAGCGCGGGTCGGCGAGCAGTACTTC.